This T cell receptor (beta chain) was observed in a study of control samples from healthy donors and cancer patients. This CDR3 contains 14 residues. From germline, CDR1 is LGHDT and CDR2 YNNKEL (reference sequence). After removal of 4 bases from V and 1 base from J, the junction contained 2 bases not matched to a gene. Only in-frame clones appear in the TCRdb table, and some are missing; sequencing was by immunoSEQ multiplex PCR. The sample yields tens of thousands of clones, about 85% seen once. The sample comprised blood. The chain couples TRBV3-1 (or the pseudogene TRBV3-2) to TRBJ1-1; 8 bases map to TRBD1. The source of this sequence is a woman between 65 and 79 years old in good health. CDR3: CASSPDRANTEAFF. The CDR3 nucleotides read TGTGCCAGCAGCCCGGACAGGGCGAACACTGAAGCTTTCTTT.